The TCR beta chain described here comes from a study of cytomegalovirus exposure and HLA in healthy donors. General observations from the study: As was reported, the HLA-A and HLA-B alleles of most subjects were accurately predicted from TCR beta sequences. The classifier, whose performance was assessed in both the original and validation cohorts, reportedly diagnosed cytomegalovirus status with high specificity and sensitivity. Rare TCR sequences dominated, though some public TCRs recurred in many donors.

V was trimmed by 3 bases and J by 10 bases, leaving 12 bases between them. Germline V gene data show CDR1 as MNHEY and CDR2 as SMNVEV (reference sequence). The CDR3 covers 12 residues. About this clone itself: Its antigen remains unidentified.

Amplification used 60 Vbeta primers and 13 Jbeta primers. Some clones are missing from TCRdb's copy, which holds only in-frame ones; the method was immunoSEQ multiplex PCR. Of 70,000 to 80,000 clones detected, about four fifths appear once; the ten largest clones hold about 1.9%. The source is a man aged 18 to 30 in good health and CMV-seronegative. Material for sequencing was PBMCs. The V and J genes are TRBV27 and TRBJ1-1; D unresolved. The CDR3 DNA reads TGTGCCAGCAGTTTGGATGGAGCTCGAGCTTTCTTT. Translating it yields CASSLDGARAFF.